This T cell receptor (beta chain) was sequenced for a study of blood T cells in healthy people across ages. V dropped 7 bases and J dropped 4 bases, with 6 bases sitting between them. CDR3 length: 11 amino acids. Together with a sample-barcoded 5' primer, a J-beta primer mix was included in a second PCR lasting about 7 to 11 cycles. TCRdb processed the 5' RACE reads anew with MiXCR; each CDR3 protein has one entry. The profile shows just under 900,000 distinct CDR3 sequences, 25% to 35% of them singletons. The sequenced sample was blood. The receptor was derived from a woman aged 80 or over in good health. The gene calls are TRBV12-3 or TRBV12-4 and TRBJ2-3; D remains unclear. The CDR3 DNA reads as TGTGCCAGCATTAGAGCAGATACGCAGTATTTT. This encodes CASIRADTQYF.